One sample yielded the 30 T cell receptor beta chains listed below, sequenced in a study of blood T cell repertoires in COVID-19. The method was immunoSEQ multiplex PCR; TCRdb's version includes in-frame clones alone and lacks a portion of them. This table holds just over 45,000 clones, 87% found once. Sample: peripheral blood. These receptors were obtained from a human donor in a cohort sampled during active COVID-19.

The J gene is TRBJ2-3, the V gene TRBV14, with TRBD2 matching over 13 bases. Germline V gene lookup returns CDR1 SGHDN and CDR2 FVKESK. V shed 0 bases, J shed 4 bases, and the junction held 1 base outside the gene matches. CDR3 length: 16 residues. The CDR3 nucleotides are TGTGCCAGCAGCCAAGAAACTAGCGGGAGGGCAGATACGCAGTATTTT. Its protein product is CASSQETSGRADTQYF.

V is TRBV2 and J is TRBJ2-5; D is uncertain. The V end lost 6 bases, the J end lost 6 bases, and 11 bases lay between the germline ends. The CDR3 extends over 12 amino acids. Germline V gene sequence: CDR1 SNHLY, CDR2 FYNNEI. The CDR3 protein is CASREYTQTQYF. The CDR3 DNA follows: TGTGCCAGCAGAGAATATACACAGACCCAGTACTTC. Based on the CDR3 plus reference TRBV2 and TRBJ2-5, the full variable domain is EPEVTQTPSHQVTQMGQEVILRCVPISNHLYFYWYRQILGQKVEFLVSFYNNEISEKSEIFDDQFSVERPDGSNFTLKIRSTKLEDSAMYFCASREYTQTQYFGPGTRLLVL.

J is TRBJ1-5 and V is TRBV5-6; 7 nucleotides align to TRBD1. The CDR3 totals 15 residues. Germline V gives CDR1 SGHDT, CDR2 YYEEEE. Unmatched junction bases numbered 6, after V lost 2 bases and J lost 4 bases. The DNA of the CDR3 is TGTGCCAGCAGCTTCACAGGGGCCACAAATCAGCCCCAGCATTTT. The encoded protein is CASSFTGATNQPQHF.

There are a few counts of this clone. The V gene is TRBV7-8, the J gene TRBJ1-6; TRBD1 matches at 7 bases. V dropped 2 bases and J dropped 4; count of bases not matched to a gene: 2. The CDR3 contains 15 residues. The germline gives CDR1 SGHVS, CDR2 FQNEAQ. CDR3 DNA: TGTGCCAGCAGCTTATCGGGACAGTATAATTCACCCCTCCACTTT. This sequence encodes CASSLSGQYNSPLHF.

V gene TRBV2 combines with J gene TRBJ2-3; TRBD1 agrees at 7 bases. The CDR3 extends over 14 amino acids. Per the germline V gene, CDR1 is SNHLY and CDR2 is FYNNEI. V lost 6 bases and J lost 0; bases outside the gene matches: 3. CDR3 loop: CASSLQGSTDTQYF. CDR3 in DNA: TGTGCCAGCAGCTTACAGGGGAGCACAGATACGCAGTATTTT.

The chain joins TRBV11-2 to TRBJ2-6; 7 nucleotides match TRBD2. The ends lost 5 bases at V and 4 bases at J; junction bases unmatched: 8. The CDR3 is 16 amino acids. The germline V gene encodes CDR1 SGHAT and CDR2 FQNNGV. The CDR3, as DNA: TGTGCCAGCAGCCCGACGGGACTAAGAGGGGCCAACGTCCTGACTTTC. It yields the protein CASSPTGLRGANVLTF.

The chain has TRBV2 and TRBJ1-2, with D tentatively TRBD1 (6 bases). Germline CDR1 and CDR2: SNHLY and FYNNEI. V shed 7 bases and J shed 5 bases, with 14 bases lying between them. This CDR3 is built from 13 residues. The CDR3 loop reads CASNTGRWYGYTF. CDR3 sequence (DNA): TGTGCCAGCAACACAGGGCGGTGGTATGGCTACACCTTC.

V and J are TRBV13 and TRBJ2-5; 7 positions agree with TRBD2. V lost 6 bases to trimming and J lost 0 bases; unmatched junction nucleotides: 4. The CDR3 length is 14 residues. CDR1 and CDR2 (germline): PRHDT, FYEKMQ (reference sequence). The CDR3 spells CASSPREYQETQYF. The DNA for the CDR3 is TGTGCCAGCAGTCCGCGGGAGTACCAAGAGACCCAGTACTTC.

V gene TRBV28 combines with J gene TRBJ2-3, with D possibly being TRBD2 (6 bases). This CDR3 has 16 residues. V was clipped by 1 base and J by 3 bases, with 14 bases between them. Germline assignment: CDR1 MDHEN and CDR2 SYDVKM. CDR3 sequence (DNA): TGTGCCAGCAGTTTATTAGGAGGGTTGGGTACAGATACGCAGTATTTT. Protein: CASSLLGGLGTDTQYF.

The chain has TRBV5-1 and TRBJ2-2, with TRBD1 identical over 7 bases. The V gene's germline CDR1 is SGHRS and CDR2 YFSETQ. The CDR3 covers 14 residues. Trimming cost V 4 bases and J 7 bases; bases outside gene matches: 7. DNA of the CDR3: TGCGCCAGCAGCGTTACAGGGGTGGACGGGGAGCTGTTTTTT. This encodes CASSVTGVDGELFF.

This clone was seen once. The chain joins TRBV5-8 to TRBJ2-2; D gene unclear. The CDR3 is made up of 16 amino acids. Germline assignment: CDR1 SGHTS and CDR2 YDEGEE. V was shortened by 1 base and J by 2 bases, with 12 bases between the two germline ends. CDR3 coding DNA: TGTGCCAGCAGCTTGTTCGTACAGTTCAACACCGGGGAGCTGTTTTTT. This translates into CASSLFVQFNTGELFF.

The rearrangement links TRBV4-1 to TRBJ2-1; 12 bases fit TRBD2. The J segment lost 5 bases and the V segment lost 1 base, leaving 6 bases of the junction unmatched. Germline V CDR1 and CDR2: MGHRA, YSYEKL. CDR3 length equals 17 residues. Here the CDR3 reads CASSQATSGSKNNEQFF. The DNA for the CDR3 is TGCGCCAGCAGCCAAGCGACTAGCGGGAGTAAAAACAATGAGCAGTTCTTC.

The chain combines TRBV28 with TRBJ2-1, with 9 nucleotides matching TRBD2. The CDR3 totals 16 residues. The germline V gene has CDR1 MDHEN and CDR2 SYDVKM. J lost 5 bases, V lost 5 bases, and 10 bases had no gene match. The DNA for the CDR3 is TGTGCCAGCAGTGACCTTAGCGGGAGATGGGACAATGAGCAGTTCTTC. It yields the protein CASSDLSGRWDNEQFF.

This clone was detected only a few times. The chain employs TRBV3-1 (or the pseudogene TRBV3-2) and TRBJ2-1; 7 bases line up with TRBD1. Trimming cost V 4 bases and J 15 bases; bases outside gene matches: 9. Germline-derived CDR1 and CDR2 are LGHDT and YNNKEL (reference sequence). The length of the CDR3 is 12 residues. CDR3 bases: TGTGCCAGCAGCCCGATACCGGGACAGCGGTTCTTC. Its translation is CASSPIPGQRFF.

This clone was seen once. The chain couples TRBV6-5 to TRBJ1-1, with a weak D call TRBD1 (5 bases). Trimming stripped 0 bases from V and 2 bases from J, with 10 bases between. Germline lookup yields CDR1 MNHEY and CDR2 SVGAGI. The length of the CDR3 is 15 residues. The CDR3 DNA sequence: TGTGCCAGCAGTTACTCGATAGGGGCCAACACTGAAGCTTTCTTT. Translating gives CASSYSIGANTEAFF.

V and J are TRBV7-8 and TRBJ2-3; TRBD2 agrees at 9 bases. The CDR3 covers 16 residues. Trimming took 1 base from V and 4 from J; bases not matched to a gene: 6. The germline V gene has CDR1 SGHVS and CDR2 FQNEAQ. The CDR3 coding sequence is TGTGCCAGCAGCTTAGTTAGCGGGAGACTCTCAGATACGCAGTATTTT. It translates to CASSLVSGRLSDTQYF.

This rearrangement joins TRBV10-3 to TRBJ2-3; D perhaps matches TRBD2 (7 bases). This CDR3 is built from 15 residues. With 2 bases removed from V and 3 bases from J, the gap between germline ends came to 12 bases. Germline CDR1 is ENHRY and CDR2 is SYGVKD. The CDR3 DNA reads TGTGCCATCAGTGAGCGGGGGGCGAGGACAGATACGCAGTATTTT. Translated, it gives CAISERGARTDTQYF.

Note on this clone: Relative to the germline gene, one junction end is altered; a read error may explain this. This chain links TRBV6-2 or TRBV6-3 with TRBJ1-2; D is perhaps TRBD1 (5 bases). The germline CDR1 and CDR2 sequences are MNHEY and SVGEGT. The CDR3 is 14 amino acids. The CDR3: CASSYGTTKYGYTF. CDR3 bases: TGTGCCAGCAGTTACGGGACTACTAAATATGGCTACACCTTC.

The chain recombines TRBV29-1 with TRBJ2-3; TRBD1 matches 7 bases. V was clipped by 7 bases and J by 2 bases; unmatched bases: 3. This CDR3 region has 12 residues. Germline loops: CDR1 SQVTM, CDR2 ANQGSEA. Here the CDR3 reads CSADRDTDTQYF. CDR3 DNA sequence: TGCAGCGCCGACAGGGACACAGATACGCAGTATTTT.

The chain recombines TRBV9 with TRBJ2-3; perhaps TRBD2 as D (5 bases). Germline CDR1 SGDLS, CDR2 YYNGEE. Trimming cost V 0 bases and J 0 bases, with 8 bases left between them. The CDR3 has 15 residues. This CDR3 reads CASSVASSSTDTQYF. The CDR3 DNA is TGTGCCAGCAGCGTAGCTAGCAGTAGCACAGATACGCAGTATTTT.

The chain couples TRBV10-3 to TRBJ1-2, with 9 bases identical to TRBD1. V was pared by 0 bases and J by 8 bases, with 4 bases of the junction left unmatched. This CDR3 comprises 14 residues. Looked up from germline, CDR1 is ENHRY and CDR2 is SYGVKD. The CDR3 reads CAISESKGTGGYTF. CDR3 coding DNA: TGTGCCATCAGTGAGTCGAAGGGGACAGGGGGCTACACCTTC.

Remarks on this clone: The sample holds other DNA sequences that translate to the same CDR3. The gene calls are TRBV15 and TRBJ2-7; 8 bases are a match to TRBD1. Germline V CDR1 and CDR2: LNHNV, YYDKDF (reference sequence). Trimming removed 0 bases from V and 2 bases from J; junction bases left unmatched: 0. This CDR3 has 14 residues. The CDR3 nucleotides are TGTGCCACCAGCAGAGACAGGGGGCCCTACGAGCAGTACTTC. It is translated as CATSRDRGPYEQYF.

The chain carries TRBV6-5 and TRBJ2-7; 8 nucleotides line up with TRBD2. There are 13 residues in the CDR3. The V gene's germline CDR1 is MNHEY and CDR2 SVGAGI. The J segment lost 4 bases and the V segment lost 6 bases, leaving 5 bases of the junction unmatched. Written as DNA, the CDR3 is TGTGCCAGCAGGCCGGGGGGGAGATACGAGCAGTACTTC. Its translation: CASRPGGRYEQYF.

J is TRBJ2-1 and V is TRBV7-9, with a tentative D call TRBD1 (6 bases). CDR1 SEHNR and CDR2 FQNEAQ come from the germline V gene (reference sequence). The CDR3 has 13 residues. The V end was cut by 0 bases, the J end by 7 bases, with 7 bases between. CDR3 protein: CASSLAQGNEQFF. CDR3 nucleotides: TGTGCCAGCAGCTTAGCGCAGGGGAATGAGCAGTTCTTC.

This rearrangement joins TRBV5-1 to TRBJ2-1, with D possibly matching TRBD1 (6 bases). V lost 10 bases to trimming and J lost 0 bases, with 11 bases between them. The CDR3 totals 13 residues. CDR1 and CDR2 from the germline V gene are SGHRS and YFSETQ. Here the CDR3 DNA reads TGCGCCTGCGGACAGCTCTCCTACAATGAGCAGTTCTTC. Its translation: CACGQLSYNEQFF. Full variable domain (outside the CDR3, taken from reference TRBV5-1 and TRBJ2-1): KAGVTQTPRYLIKTRGQQVTLSCSPISGHRSVSWYQQTPGQGLQFLFEYFSETQRNKGNFPGRFSGRQFSNSRSEMNVSTLELGDSALYLCACGQLSYNEQFFGPGTRLTVL.

This chain joins TRBV7-2 and TRBJ2-5; D perhaps matches TRBD2 (6 bases). Trimming took 2 bases from V and 2 from J, leaving 15 bases between them. Germline V gives CDR1 SGHTA, CDR2 FQGNSA. The CDR3 contains 16 residues. In nucleotides, the CDR3 is TGTGCCAGCAGCTTAAACCCGGGACTTACACAAGAGACCCAGTACTTC. It encodes CASSLNPGLTQETQYF.

This sequence joins TRBV2 and TRBJ1-4, with no clear D. Germline V gives CDR1 SNHLY, CDR2 FYNNEI. With 2 bases removed from V and 5 bases from J, the gap between germline ends came to 15 bases. This CDR3 is built from 16 residues. The CDR3 sequence is CASSEFGRANNEKLFF. The CDR3 DNA follows: TGTGCCAGCAGTGAATTTGGTCGAGCCAACAATGAAAAACTGTTTTTT.

The chain joins TRBV11-2 to TRBJ2-3; possibly TRBD1 for D (6 bases). The germline V and J ends were trimmed by 1 base and 2 bases, with 13 bases remaining between them. The CDR3 totals 16 residues. Germline CDR1 is SGHAT and CDR2 is FQNNGV. The CDR3 sequence is CASSLGPGQSTDTQYF. Written as DNA, the CDR3 is TGTGCCAGCAGCTTAGGGCCGGGACAATCCACAGATACGCAGTATTTT.

V usage is TRBV28 and J usage is TRBJ2-7, with D possibly matching TRBD2 (6 bases). V was cut by 5 bases and J by 3 bases, with 14 bases left in between. The CDR3 extends over 14 amino acids. Per germline, CDR1 MDHEN and CDR2 SYDVKM. Written as DNA, the CDR3 is TGTGCCAGCAGTCCGACTAGATTAGGCTACGAGCAGTACTTC. Encoded protein: CASSPTRLGYEQYF.

The V call is TRBV19, the J call TRBJ1-1, with unresolved D. Looked up from germline, CDR1 is LNHDA and CDR2 is SQIVND (reference sequence). The CDR3 covers 14 residues. Trimming shortened V by 3 bases and J by 1 base, and 9 bases separated the two germline ends. The CDR3 loop reads CASSILTENTEAFF. The DNA for the CDR3 is TGTGCCAGTAGTATCCTAACAGAGAACACTGAAGCTTTCTTT.